The next 27 T cell receptor beta chains were all read from a single sample in a study of blood T cells in healthy people across ages. Together with a sample-barcoded 5' primer, a J-beta primer mix was included in a second PCR lasting about 6 to 11 cycles. One entry per CDR3 protein results from TCRdb running MiXCR on the 5' RACE reads. The data hold around 1,000,000 distinct CDR3 sequences, with approximately 25% observed a single time. This same sample was also part of a study on T cells of mothers and their children.

Specimen: blood. These receptors were obtained from a girl aged 2-10 years in good health.

This clonotype has a handful of counts. This sequence joins TRBV2 and TRBJ2-1, with 11 bases that match TRBD2. The trim removed 2 bases at V and 8 bases at J, leaving 8 bases unmatched. This CDR3 is 16 amino acids long. Germline CDR1 is SNHLY and CDR2 is FYNNEI. The CDR3 loop reads CASSEPWTSGRDEQFF. The CDR3 DNA is TGTGCCAGCAGTGAACCCTGGACTAGCGGGCGGGATGAGCAGTTCTTC.

The chain uses TRBV7-2 and TRBJ2-7; 10 positions agree with TRBD1. V trimming: 6 bases; J trimming: 3 bases; junction bases outside the gene matches: 8. Germline V gives CDR1 SGHTA, CDR2 FQGNSA. The CDR3 is 15 residues long. CDR3 nucleotide sequence: TGTGCCAGCAGTTTCGGGACAGGGGTTGTCTACGAGCAGTACTTC. It is translated as CASSFGTGVVYEQYF.

Only a few counts were recorded for this clonotype. V and J are TRBV29-1 and TRBJ2-7; 8 bases are a match to TRBD1. Germline CDR1 SQVTM, CDR2 ANQGSEA. The J segment lost 2 bases and the V segment lost 1 base, leaving 10 bases of the junction unmatched. The CDR3 spans 16 residues. Here the CDR3 DNA reads TGCAGCGTTGAAGGATCACAGGGGGGACCCGCCTACGAGCAGTACTTC. Its protein is CSVEGSQGGPAYEQYF.

This clonotype was detected a few times. V gene TRBV29-1 combines with J gene TRBJ1-4; TRBD1 is a possible D gene (6 bases). CDR3 length: 11 residues. The ends were cut back, 0 bases at V and 17 bases at J, with 13 bases in the middle. Germline CDR1 is SQVTM and CDR2 is ANQGSEA. CDR3 bases: TGCAGCGTTGAAGAATTACAGGGAATATTTTTT. This sequence encodes CSVEELQGIFF.

A few counts support this clonotype. The chain is built from TRBV12-3 or TRBV12-4 and TRBJ1-1; no definite D call. V shed 7 bases and J shed 1 base, with 7 bases lying between them. The CDR3 has 12 residues. Here the CDR3 reads CASILGNTEAFF. The CDR3 DNA sequence: TGTGCCAGCATCCTGGGGAACACTGAAGCTTTCTTT.

This chain uses TRBV27 with TRBJ2-1; D might be TRBD1 or TRBD2, each matching 5 bases. With 0 bases removed from V and 5 bases from J, the gap between germline ends came to 14 bases. The germline gives CDR1 MNHEY, CDR2 SMNVEV (reference sequence). The CDR3 extends over 16 amino acids. The CDR3, as DNA: TGTGCCAGCAGTTTATCCTCGGCAGGGACGGACAATGAGCAGTTCTTC. As protein: CASSLSSAGTDNEQFF.

The CDR3 sequence is CASSFSSEINTQYF. DNA of the CDR3: TGCGCCAGCAGCTTTTCGTCGGAGATCAATACGCAGTATTTT. The chain employs TRBV5-1 and TRBJ2-3; D is uncertain. Germline CDR1 is SGHRS and CDR2 is YFSETQ. Trimming took off 2 bases at V and 7 bases at J, with 14 bases between the two ends. CDR3 length: 14 residues. The whole variable domain, remainder taken from reference TRBV5-1 and TRBJ2-3, is KAGVTQTPRYLIKTRGQQVTLSCSPISGHRSVSWYQQTPGQGLQFLFEYFSETQRNKGNFPGRFSGRQFSNSRSEMNVSTLELGDSALYLCASSFSSEINTQYFGPGTRLTVL.

This clonotype occurred a few times. The gene calls are TRBV20-1 and TRBJ1-6; D ambiguous. The CDR3 length is 12 residues. Germline V gene data show CDR1 as DFQATT and CDR2 as SNEGSKA (reference sequence). V lost 7 bases and J 3 bases, leaving 7 bases between the germline ends. The CDR3: CSVGYYNSPLHF. CDR3 DNA: TGCAGTGTAGGGTACTATAATTCACCCCTCCACTTT.

The V gene is TRBV29-1, the J gene TRBJ2-5, with D unclear. CDR3 length: 12 amino acids. Germline-derived CDR1 and CDR2 are SQVTM and ANQGSEA. Trimming pared 5 bases from V and 2 bases from J, leaving 9 bases between. In DNA, the CDR3 is TGCAGCGTTCGCCACTTACAAGAGACCCAGTACTTC. Translating it yields CSVRHLQETQYF.

Turning to this clonotype: Germline is not matched at one junction end, which may reflect a read error. CDR3 amino acids: CASSPSSGRAADTQYF. CDR3 nucleotides: TGCGCCAGCAGCCCAAGTAGCGGGAGGGCCGCTGATACGCAGTATTTT. The V and J genes are TRBV7-8 and TRBJ2-3; 11 bases are shared with TRBD2. The V gene's germline CDR1 is SGHVS and CDR2 FQNEAQ. This CDR3 is 16 amino acids long. The full variable domain, completed using reference TRBV7-8 and TRBJ2-3, is GAGVSQSPRYKVAKRGQDVALRCDPISGHVSLFWYQQALGQGPEFLTYFQNEAQLDKSGLPSDRFFAERPEGSVSTLKIQRTQQEDSAVYLCASSPSSGRAADTQYFGPGTRLTVL.

This clonotype was seen only a few times. V usage is TRBV4-1 and J usage is TRBJ2-7; D unclear. V gave up 3 bases and J gave up 5 bases, with 17 bases separating them. CDR3 length equals 15 residues. Germline CDR1 and CDR2: MGHRA and YSYEKL. CDR3 nucleotides: TGCGCCAGCAGCCAGATAGGTCCACCCGCTAACGAGCAGTACTTC. Residues: CASSQIGPPANEQYF.

This clonotype is a singleton in its sample. The chain carries TRBV12-3 or TRBV12-4 and TRBJ2-7; TRBD2 agrees at 11 bases. J was trimmed by 3 bases and V by 5 bases; bases with no gene match: 6. The CDR3 totals 15 residues. The CDR3 is CASSLTSGGYYEQYF. The CDR3 DNA is TGTGCCAGCAGTCTCACTAGCGGGGGATACTACGAGCAGTACTTC.

In this sample, this clonotype turned up a few times. V gene TRBV11-2 combines with J gene TRBJ1-1; D is ambiguous. Germline V lookup: CDR1 SGHAT, CDR2 FQNNGV. Trimming removed 1 base from V and 10 bases from J, with 19 bases in between. The CDR3 consists of 15 residues. The CDR3, as DNA: TGTGCCAGCAGCTTAGGAATAGGGAACCTCTTAGGAGCTTTCTTT. Its translation: CASSLGIGNLLGAFF.

In this sample, this clonotype turned up a few times. The chain links TRBV27 to TRBJ2-2, with D unclear. The CDR3 has 13 amino acids. V lost 5 bases to trimming and J lost 4 bases, with 8 bases between them. Germline lookup yields CDR1 MNHEY and CDR2 SMNVEV (reference sequence). The CDR3, as DNA: TGTGCCAGCAGTCCGGACCTCACCGGGGAGCTGTTTTTT. It codes for CASSPDLTGELFF.

About this clonotype: The junction does not match germline at one end; this may be a read error. The chain carries TRBV29-1 and TRBJ1-1; no definite D call. CDR1 and CDR2 from the germline V gene are SQVTM and ANQGSEA. The CDR3 spans 14 residues. CDR3 sequence reads: CSVESRQSNTVAFF. The DNA for the CDR3 is TGCAGCGTTGAGAGCCGGCAGTCAAACACTGTAGCTTTCTTT.

Comment on this clonotype: Germline and junction disagree at one end, which may indicate a read error. The chain employs TRBV6-6 and TRBJ2-5; D uncertain. Germline V lookup: CDR1 MNHNY, CDR2 SVGAGI (reference sequence). The CDR3 has 11 residues. CDR3 region: CASSNTETQHF. In nucleotides, the CDR3 is TGTGCCAGCAGCAATACCGAGACCCAGCACTTC.

This clonotype came up a few times. This chain uses TRBV29-1 with TRBJ1-2; D gene uncertain. The CDR3 sequence is 14 residues long. The germline V and J ends were trimmed by 2 bases and 3 bases, with 13 bases remaining between them. Germline V gene data show CDR1 as SQVTM and CDR2 as ANQGSEA. The CDR3 protein is CSVERSTAHYGYTF. CDR3 sequence (DNA): TGCAGCGTTGAACGGAGCACAGCCCACTATGGCTACACCTTC. Supplemented by reference TRBV29-1 and TRBJ1-2, the full variable domain reads SAVISQKPSRDICQRGTSLTIQCQVDSQVTMMFWYRQQPGQSLTLIATANQGSEATYESGFVIDKFPISRPNLTFSTLTVSNMSPEDSSIYLCSVERSTAHYGYTFGSGTRLTVV.

In its sample, this clonotype was seen a few times. The J gene is TRBJ2-5, the V gene TRBV2, with D unresolved. The DNA end is more similar to TRBJ2-7, so the J call may be wrong. The CDR3 spans 12 residues. The germline CDR1 and CDR2 sequences are SNHLY and FYNNEI. Here the CDR3 reads CASSESYYEQYF. The CDR3, as DNA: TGTGCCAGCAGTGAAAGCTACTACGAGCAGTACTTC.

The chain combines TRBV4-2 with TRBJ2-7, with 10 positions matching TRBD1. The ends lost 0 bases at V and 5 bases at J; junction bases unmatched: 10. The CDR3 has 17 residues. Germline CDR1 reads LGHNA; CDR2 reads YNFKEQ. The CDR3 reads CASSQDWSPDRGDEQYF. The CDR3 DNA is TGTGCCAGCAGCCAAGATTGGAGCCCGGACAGGGGGGACGAGCAGTACTTC.

The genes are TRBV7-3 and TRBJ2-5; unclear D gene. The J call may be incorrect, as the DNA end agrees better with TRBJ2-7. Germline V CDR1 and CDR2: SGHTA, FQGTGA. The CDR3 contains 13 residues. The CDR3 spells CASSLREDHEQYF. The CDR3 DNA is TGTGCCAGCAGCTTAAGAGAGGACCACGAGCAGTACTTC.

The rearrangement links TRBV5-1 to TRBJ2-5, with TRBD2 identical over 10 bases. The trim removed 5 bases at V and 5 bases at J, leaving 9 bases unmatched. The CDR3 sequence is 15 residues long. CDR1 is SGHRS and CDR2 is YFSETQ in the germline V gene. In nucleotides, the CDR3 is TGCGCCAGCAGTAGAGCGGGAGGGCAGGCGGAGACCCAGTACTTC. It is translated as CASSRAGGQAETQYF.

In regard to this clonotype: A junction boundary mismatches the germline segment, possibly from a read error. This rearrangement joins TRBV28 to TRBJ2-1, with TRBD2 matching over 7 bases. Looked up from germline, CDR1 is MDHEN and CDR2 is SYDVKM. The CDR3 spans 16 residues. In DNA form, the CDR3 reads TGTGCCAGCATGGTTCCACTAGCGAACTCCTACAATGAGCTGTTCTTC. It is translated as CASMVPLANSYNELFF.

The chain joins TRBV11-2 to TRBJ2-5; D is unclear. V gave up 1 base and J gave up 2 bases, with 11 bases separating them. This CDR3 has 15 amino acids. The germline V gene encodes CDR1 SGHAT and CDR2 FQNNGV. CDR3 sequence: CASSLVSPVQETQYF. The DNA for the CDR3 is TGTGCCAGCAGCTTAGTCAGCCCAGTACAAGAGACCCAGTACTTC.

The sample holds a few counts of this clonotype. The gene calls are TRBV10-3 and TRBJ1-1; a possible D gene is TRBD1 (6 bases). V shed 9 bases and J shed 2 bases, with 13 bases lying between them. CDR3 length equals 13 residues. Germline CDR1 ENHRY, CDR2 SYGVKD. The CDR3 DNA is TGTGCCATAGAAGGACAGAAAAACACTGAAGCTTTCTTT. Translation gives CAIEGQKNTEAFF.

This clonotype has just a few counts. V is TRBV4-3 and J is TRBJ2-3; D call uncertain. This CDR3 has 13 residues. The ends were cut back, 0 bases at V and 7 bases at J, with 8 bases in the middle. The germline V gene has CDR1 LGHNA and CDR2 YSLEER. CDR3: CASSQERRNTQYF. Written as DNA, the CDR3 is TGCGCCAGCAGCCAAGAAAGAAGGAATACGCAGTATTTT.

The table lists this clonotype with a few counts. V gene TRBV2 combines with J gene TRBJ2-1; D possibly matches TRBD1 or TRBD2 (5 bases each). Germline V gene lookup returns CDR1 SNHLY and CDR2 FYNNEI. The CDR3 is 12 amino acids. V lost 10 bases and J 6 bases, leaving 13 bases between the germline ends. CDR3 amino acids: CANSGTPNEQFF. CDR3 nucleotide sequence: TGTGCCAACTCGGGGACCCCCAATGAGCAGTTCTTC.

The V and J genes are TRBV29-1 and TRBJ2-2; 9 bases fit TRBD1. Germline lookup yields CDR1 SQVTM and CDR2 ANQGSEA. This CDR3 has 14 residues. The junction had 10 bases not matched to a gene; V was cut back by 8 bases and J by 6 bases. The CDR3 DNA reads TGCAGCCTCCGGGGACAGGGAGGCGCCGGGGAGCTGTTTTTT. It translates to CSLRGQGGAGELFF.